One and the same sample provided the 27 T cell receptor beta chains below, sequenced in a study of control samples from healthy donors and cancer patients. Using immunoSEQ multiplex PCR, the repertoire was profiled, and TCRdb retains in-frame clones only, with some absent. Here the sample spans 82,000 or so clones, around 94% being singletons. Sequenced material: blood. These receptors all stem from a woman between 18 and 29 years old in good health.

This clone has just one count. V gene TRBV7-2 combines with J gene TRBJ2-7; 9 positions agree with TRBD1. Germline CDR1 reads SGHTA; CDR2 reads FQGNSA. The CDR3 has 15 amino acids. J was trimmed by 3 bases and V by 0 bases; bases with no gene match: 3. CDR3 amino acids: CASSLAGTGLYEQYF. The CDR3 DNA reads TGTGCCAGCAGCTTAGCCGGGACAGGGCTCTACGAGCAGTACTTC.

V usage is TRBV29-1 and J usage is TRBJ2-1; TRBD1 aligns across 10 bases. V was pared by 7 bases and J by 8 bases, with 11 bases of the junction left unmatched. CDR3 length: 14 residues. The germline gives CDR1 SQVTM, CDR2 ANQGSEA. The CDR3 is CSAAGGTGVDEQFF. CDR3 nucleotides: TGCAGCGCCGCAGGTGGGACAGGGGTTGATGAGCAGTTCTTC.

This chain joins TRBV28 and TRBJ2-7, with D unclear. Germline values: CDR1 MDHEN, CDR2 SYDVKM. The CDR3 length is 12 residues. Trimming removed 2 bases at V and 6 bases at J, with 8 bases between. The CDR3 DNA follows: TGTGCCAGCAGTTTACAGCTCAGCGAGCAGTACTTC. Its translation is CASSLQLSEQYF. Full variable domain (outside the CDR3, taken from reference TRBV28 and TRBJ2-7): DVKVTQSSRYLVKRTGEKVFLECVQDMDHENMFWYRQDPGLGLRLIYFSYDVKMKEKGDIPEGYSVSREKKERFSLILESASTNQTSMYLCASSLQLSEQYFGPGTRLTVT.

This clone was found a few times. The V call is TRBV28, the J call TRBJ1-1; no definite D call. The germline CDR1 and CDR2 sequences are MDHEN and SYDVKM. Trimming took 3 bases from V and 7 from J, leaving 12 bases between them. This CDR3 comprises 13 residues. The CDR3 nucleotides are TGTGCCAGCAGTTTTTTACAGCCGCTTGAAGCTTTCTTT. Encoded protein: CASSFLQPLEAFF.

V is TRBV24-1 and J is TRBJ1-4; D call uncertain. The CDR3 length is 15 residues. V was clipped by 3 bases and J by 8 bases, with 15 bases between them. Germline-derived CDR1 and CDR2 are KGHDR and SFDVKD. CDR3 DNA sequence: TGTGCCACCAGTGATCCTACAGTGGCGGGGGAAAAACTGTTTTTT. The encoded protein is CATSDPTVAGEKLFF.

In this sample, this clone turned up once. This sequence joins TRBV24-1 and TRBJ2-1, with 11 nucleotides matching TRBD2. Looked up from germline, CDR1 is KGHDR and CDR2 is SFDVKD. The V and J ends lost 1 base and 6 bases, in that order; junction bases with no gene match: 7. The CDR3 runs 17 residues. The CDR3 DNA is TGTGCCACCAGTGATTTATCCACTAGCGGGAGAGGCAATGAGCAGTTCTTC. Its translation: CATSDLSTSGRGNEQFF.

The chain recombines TRBV28 with TRBJ1-1; no clear D gene. The CDR3 contains 15 residues. V lost 1 base, J lost 7 bases, and 16 bases lay in between. Germline values: CDR1 MDHEN, CDR2 SYDVKM. In DNA, the CDR3 is TGTGCCAGCAGTTTATATTGGGGAGGAACAAGTGAAGCTTTCTTT. It is translated as CASSLYWGGTSEAFF. Looking up the rest from reference TRBV28 and TRBJ1-1 gives the full variable domain: DVKVTQSSRYLVKRTGEKVFLECVQDMDHENMFWYRQDPGLGLRLIYFSYDVKMKEKGDIPEGYSVSREKKERFSLILESASTNQTSMYLCASSLYWGGTSEAFFGQGTRLTVV.

This chain links TRBV19 with TRBJ2-5, with 13 bases lining up with TRBD2. Trimming at V came to 8 bases and at J to 5 bases, leaving 11 bases not matched to a gene. The germline CDR1 and CDR2 sequences are LNHDA and SQIVND (reference sequence). The CDR3 runs 16 residues. This CDR3 is CASDQGLAGDRETQYF. CDR3 in DNA: TGTGCCAGTGACCAAGGACTAGCGGGAGACAGGGAGACCCAGTACTTC.

A single count supports this clone. J is TRBJ1-5 and V is TRBV4-1; 7 bases agree with TRBD1. CDR1 and CDR2 from the germline V gene are MGHRA and YSYEKL. The CDR3 covers 17 residues. J lost 1 base, V lost 1 base, and 7 bases had no gene match. For the CDR3, the DNA is TGCGCCAGCAGCCAAGGCAGGGGAGGGGGCAGCAATCAGCCCCAGCATTTT. It codes for CASSQGRGGGSNQPQHF.

V usage is TRBV5-6 and J usage is TRBJ2-7; D remains unclear. There are 12 residues in the CDR3. The V end lost 3 bases, the J end lost 3 bases, and 7 bases lay between the germline ends. Germline-derived CDR1 and CDR2 are SGHDT and YYEEEE. In DNA, the CDR3 is TGTGCCAGCAGCTCGGTCGTCTACGAGCAGTACTTC. Residues: CASSSVVYEQYF. Full variable domain (remainder filled in from reference TRBV5-6 and TRBJ2-7): DAGVTQSPTHLIKTRGQQVTLRCSPKSGHDTVSWYQQALGQGPQFIFQYYEEEERQRGNFPDRFSGHQFPNYSSELNVNALLLGDSALYLCASSSVVYEQYFGPGTRLTVT.

The chain links TRBV7-2 to TRBJ2-7, with D uncertain. Germline lookup yields CDR1 SGHTA and CDR2 FQGNSA. There are 17 residues in the CDR3. Trimming removed 3 bases at V and 2 bases at J, with 20 bases between. The CDR3, as DNA: TGTGCCAGCAGCTTCTTTTCCCCTTTCGGCGGTCCCTACGAGCAGTACTTC. Protein: CASSFFSPFGGPYEQYF.

As for this clone: Within the sample, other DNA sequences also encode this same CDR3. This chain uses TRBV3-1 (or the pseudogene TRBV3-2) with TRBJ1-6; D possibly corresponds to TRBD1 (5 bases). Germline CDR1 is LGHDT and CDR2 is YNNKEL (reference sequence). Trimming cost V 4 bases and J 5 bases, with 15 bases left between them. The CDR3 is 16 amino acids. This CDR3 is CASSPRGGLDNSPLHF. The CDR3 coding sequence is TGTGCCAGCAGCCCGCGCGGGGGACTTGATAATTCACCCCTCCACTTT.

The V call is TRBV9, the J call TRBJ2-3; no reliable D call. V was shortened by 3 bases and J by 1 base, with 3 bases between the two germline ends. CDR1 and CDR2 from the germline V gene are SGDLS and YYNGEE. CDR3 size: 12 residues. Written as DNA, the CDR3 is TGTGCCAGCAGCGACCGCACAGATACGCAGTATTTT. Translated, it gives CASSDRTDTQYF.

The chain uses TRBV7-9 and TRBJ2-7, with TRBD2 identical over 10 bases. Germline CDR1 reads SEHNR; CDR2 reads FQNEAQ (reference sequence). This CDR3 is 15 amino acids long. V lost 5 bases, J lost 4 bases, and 8 bases stayed unmatched. In nucleotides, the CDR3 is TGTGCCAGCAGCCCCGGACTAGCGGTGGTTTACGAGCAGTACTTC. This codes for CASSPGLAVVYEQYF. Full variable domain (outside the CDR3, taken from reference TRBV7-9 and TRBJ2-7): DTGVSQNPRHKITKRGQNVTFRCDPISEHNRLYWYRQTLGQGPEFLTYFQNEAQLEKSRLLSDRFSAERPKGSFSTLEIQRTEQGDSAMYLCASSPGLAVVYEQYFGPGTRLTVT.

The chain joins TRBV19 to TRBJ2-7, with 7 bases fitting TRBD1. This CDR3 has 14 amino acids. The germline V gene encodes CDR1 LNHDA and CDR2 SQIVND (reference sequence). The trim removed 4 bases at V and 2 bases at J, leaving 5 bases unmatched. Here the CDR3 DNA reads TGTGCCAGTAGTAGCCAACAGGGGCCCTACGAGCAGTACTTC. Amino acids: CASSSQQGPYEQYF.

The V and J genes are TRBV7-3 and TRBJ2-1; 7 positions match TRBD1. This CDR3 spans 15 amino acids. Losses at the gene ends were 3 bases for V and 0 bases for J; bases not matched to a gene: 2. CDR1 and CDR2 from the germline V gene are SGHTA and FQGTGA. The CDR3, as DNA: TGTGCCAGCAGCTTTACAGGGGCCTCCTACAATGAGCAGTTCTTC. Translation gives CASSFTGASYNEQFF.

This chain's CDR3 is CASSLSGQGSEQYF. The CDR3 DNA sequence: TGTGCCAGCAGTTTATCGGGACAGGGTAGCGAGCAGTACTTC. The gene calls are TRBV28 and TRBJ2-7; 9 positions match TRBD1. The CDR3 is made up of 14 amino acids. With 1 base clipped from V and 6 bases from J, the junction kept 4 bases outside the gene matches. Germline lookup yields CDR1 MDHEN and CDR2 SYDVKM.

J is TRBJ1-1 and V is TRBV5-1, with 7 bases fitting TRBD1. The CDR3 has 19 amino acids. Germline V gene sequence: CDR1 SGHRS, CDR2 YFSETQ. V gave up 4 bases and J gave up 7 bases; unmatched junction bases: 25. CDR3 sequence: CASSPPLLSGGADRDEAFF. For the CDR3, the DNA is TGCGCCAGCAGCCCCCCCCTATTGTCGGGAGGGGCCGACAGGGATGAAGCTTTCTTT.

This clone was counted a few times. V is TRBV5-1 and J is TRBJ2-3; D is possibly TRBD2 (6 bases). Germline V gene data show CDR1 as SGHRS and CDR2 as YFSETQ. Trimming cost V 0 bases and J 1 base, with 21 bases left between them. CDR3 length: 19 amino acids. CDR3 residues: CASSLGFGGWGIRTDTQYF. In DNA, the CDR3 is TGCGCCAGCAGCTTGGGTTTCGGGGGATGGGGAATTCGCACAGATACGCAGTATTTT.

Concerning this clone: One end of the junction does not line up with germline, which may come from a read error. The J gene is TRBJ2-3, the V gene TRBV7-7, with 8 positions matching TRBD1. The CDR3 is made up of 14 amino acids. In germline, CDR1 is SSHAT, CDR2 FNYEAQ (reference sequence). As DNA, the CDR3 is TGTGCTAGCAGCGTGGACAGGGCCACAGATACGCAGTATTTT. This translates into CASSVDRATDTQYF.

The chain has TRBV5-4 and TRBJ1-2; 11 bases match TRBD1. This CDR3 has 16 residues. Germline assignment: CDR1 SGHNT and CDR2 YYREEE (reference sequence). V shed 4 bases and J 4 bases; nucleotides not matched to a gene: 9. The CDR3 DNA reads TGTGCCAGCAGCCCCGCCGGGACAGGGGGATCCTATGGCTACACCTTC. Translation gives CASSPAGTGGSYGYTF.

This clone is a singleton in its sample. The rearrangement links TRBV10-3 to TRBJ2-2, with D possibly being TRBD2 (5 bases). The germline gives CDR1 ENHRY, CDR2 SYGVKD. The CDR3 is 14 amino acids. V dropped 6 bases and J dropped 1 base, with 9 bases sitting between them. CDR3 in DNA: TGTGCCATCAGAGGGAGTGGGAACACCGGGGAGCTGTTTTTT. Translating gives CAIRGSGNTGELFF.

This clone was picked up a small number of times. The rearrangement uses TRBV6-2 or TRBV6-3 and TRBJ2-2, with 13 nucleotides matching TRBD2. Germline-derived CDR1 and CDR2 are MNHEY and SVGEGT. The CDR3 has 15 amino acids. V was pared by 4 bases and J by 6 bases, with 2 bases of the junction left unmatched. In DNA, the CDR3 is TGTGCCAGCAGTTGGACTAGCGGGAGTTCCGGGGAGCTGTTTTTT. Its protein is CASSWTSGSSGELFF.

The CDR3 reads CASSFRGSNQPQHF. CDR3 sequence (DNA): TGTGCCAGCTCATTTCGGGGGAGCAATCAGCCCCAGCATTTT. The rearrangement links TRBV18 to TRBJ1-5; perhaps TRBD1 as D (5 bases). The CDR3 has 14 residues. Looked up from germline, CDR1 is KGHSH and CDR2 is LQKENI. V was cut by 5 bases and J by 1 base, with 9 bases left in between.

The chain carries TRBV19 and TRBJ1-1; no firm D call. Germline CDR1 reads LNHDA; CDR2 reads SQIVND (reference sequence). Trimming pared 7 bases from V and 4 bases from J, leaving 13 bases between. CDR3 length equals 13 residues. The CDR3 loop reads CASTPAVGTEAFF. The CDR3 bases are TGTGCCAGTACCCCAGCGGTTGGCACTGAAGCTTTCTTT.

The chain links TRBV27 to TRBJ1-5; 7 bases agree with TRBD1. Trimming removed 6 bases from V and 0 bases from J; junction bases left unmatched: 5. This CDR3 is 15 amino acids long. CDR1 is MNHEY, CDR2 SMNVEV, per germline (reference sequence). As DNA, the CDR3 is TGTGCCAGCAGCCGGTACAGGGGTAGCAATCAGCCCCAGCATTTT. Translating it yields CASSRYRGSNQPQHF.

V gene TRBV11-2 combines with J gene TRBJ2-1; D is ambiguous. CDR3 length: 14 residues. Trimming left V 1 base short and J 4 bases short, with 8 bases between. The germline CDR1 and CDR2 sequences are SGHAT and FQNNGV. The CDR3 reads CASSLGTWYNEQFF. DNA of the CDR3: TGTGCCAGCAGCTTAGGTACTTGGTACAATGAGCAGTTCTTC. Filled out from reference TRBV11-2 and TRBJ2-1, the complete variable domain reads EAGVAQSPRYKIIEKRQSVAFWCNPISGHATLYWYQQILGQGPKLLIQFQNNGVVDDSQLPKDRFSAERLKGVDSTLKIQPAKLEDSAVYLCASSLGTWYNEQFFGPGTRLTVL.